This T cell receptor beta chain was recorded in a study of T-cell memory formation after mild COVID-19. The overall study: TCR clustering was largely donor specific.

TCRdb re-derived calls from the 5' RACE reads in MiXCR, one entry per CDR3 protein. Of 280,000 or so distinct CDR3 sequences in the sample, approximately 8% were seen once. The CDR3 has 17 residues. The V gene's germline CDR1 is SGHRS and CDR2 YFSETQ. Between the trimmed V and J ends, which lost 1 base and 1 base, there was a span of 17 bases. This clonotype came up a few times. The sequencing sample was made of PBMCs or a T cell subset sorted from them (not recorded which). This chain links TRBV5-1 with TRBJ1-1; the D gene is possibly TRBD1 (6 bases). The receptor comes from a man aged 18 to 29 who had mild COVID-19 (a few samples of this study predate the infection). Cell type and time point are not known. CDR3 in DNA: TGCGCCAGCAGCTTGTCGACAGGACCGCCATCGAACACTGAAGCTTTCTTT. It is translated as CASSLSTGPPSNTEAFF. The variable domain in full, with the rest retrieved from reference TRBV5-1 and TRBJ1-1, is KAGVTQTPRYLIKTRGQQVTLSCSPISGHRSVSWYQQTPGQGLQFLFEYFSETQRNKGNFPGRFSGRQFSNSRSEMNVSTLELGDSALYLCASSLSTGPPSNTEAFFGQGTRLTVV.